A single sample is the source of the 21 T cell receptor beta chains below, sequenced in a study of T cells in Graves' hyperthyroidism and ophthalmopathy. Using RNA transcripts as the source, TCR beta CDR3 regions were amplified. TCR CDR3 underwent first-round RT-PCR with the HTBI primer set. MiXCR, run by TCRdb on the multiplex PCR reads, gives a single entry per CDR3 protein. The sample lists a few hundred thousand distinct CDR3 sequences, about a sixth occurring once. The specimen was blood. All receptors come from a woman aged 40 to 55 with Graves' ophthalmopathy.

The CDR3 bases are TGTGCCACCAGCCAACTCGGCTATGGCTACACCTTC. This sequence encodes CATSQLGYGYTF. The rearrangement joins TRBV15 to TRBJ1-2; D ambiguous. CDR3 length: 12 residues. V was pared by 5 bases and J by 4 bases, with 8 bases between. Per germline, CDR1 LNHNV and CDR2 YYDKDF (reference sequence).

The CDR3 DNA sequence: TGTGCCAGTAGTCCCACGAGGGGGCTGCGCGTTAAAAGATACAATGAGCAGTTCTTC. Translated: CASSPTRGLRVKRYNEQFF. This chain uses TRBV19 with TRBJ2-1, with 7 bases matching TRBD1. V lost 5 bases to trimming and J lost 4 bases; unmatched junction nucleotides: 20. The CDR3 length is 19 residues. Germline loops: CDR1 LNHDA, CDR2 SQIVND (reference sequence).

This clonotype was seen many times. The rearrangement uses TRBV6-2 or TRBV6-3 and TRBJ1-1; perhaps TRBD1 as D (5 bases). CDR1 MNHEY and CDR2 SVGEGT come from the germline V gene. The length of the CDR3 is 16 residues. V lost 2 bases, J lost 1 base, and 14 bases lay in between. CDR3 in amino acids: CASSYMGRVGNTEAFF. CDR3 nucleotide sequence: TGTGCCAGCAGTTACATGGGCAGGGTGGGGAACACTGAAGCTTTCTTT.

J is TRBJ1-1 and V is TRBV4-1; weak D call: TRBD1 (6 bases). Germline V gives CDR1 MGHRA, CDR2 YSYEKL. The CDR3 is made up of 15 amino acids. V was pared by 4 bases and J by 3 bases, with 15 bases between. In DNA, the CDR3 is TGCGCCAGCAGCCGGGGGGGGGCAGGGGACACTGAAGCTTTCTTT. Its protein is CASSRGGAGDTEAFF.

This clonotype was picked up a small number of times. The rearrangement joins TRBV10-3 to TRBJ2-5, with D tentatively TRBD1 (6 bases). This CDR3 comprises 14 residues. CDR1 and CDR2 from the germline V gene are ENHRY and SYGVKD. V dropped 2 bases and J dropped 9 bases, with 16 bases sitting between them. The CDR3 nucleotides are TGTGCCATCAGTGAGGGAGGACAGTTCGAGGCCCAGTACTTC. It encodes CAISEGGQFEAQYF.

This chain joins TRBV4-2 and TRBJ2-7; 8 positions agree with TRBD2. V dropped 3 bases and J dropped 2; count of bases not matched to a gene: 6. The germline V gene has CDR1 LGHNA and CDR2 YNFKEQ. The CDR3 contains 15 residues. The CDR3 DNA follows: TGTGCCAGCAGCCAGCCCGGGACTAGTACCTACGAGCAGTACTTC. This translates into CASSQPGTSTYEQYF.

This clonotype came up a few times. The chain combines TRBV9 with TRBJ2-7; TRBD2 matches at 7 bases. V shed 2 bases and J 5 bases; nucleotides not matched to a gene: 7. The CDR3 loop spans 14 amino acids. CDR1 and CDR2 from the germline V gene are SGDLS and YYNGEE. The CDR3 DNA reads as TGTGCCAGCAGCGTCTCCGGGACTAAAGACGAGCAGTACTTC. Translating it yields CASSVSGTKDEQYF.

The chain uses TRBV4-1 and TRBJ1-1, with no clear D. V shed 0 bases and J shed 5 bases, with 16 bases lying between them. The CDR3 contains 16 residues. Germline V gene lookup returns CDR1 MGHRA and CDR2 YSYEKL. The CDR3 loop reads CASSQDMVGFETEAFF. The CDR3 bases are TGCGCCAGCAGCCAAGATATGGTAGGATTTGAGACTGAAGCTTTCTTT.

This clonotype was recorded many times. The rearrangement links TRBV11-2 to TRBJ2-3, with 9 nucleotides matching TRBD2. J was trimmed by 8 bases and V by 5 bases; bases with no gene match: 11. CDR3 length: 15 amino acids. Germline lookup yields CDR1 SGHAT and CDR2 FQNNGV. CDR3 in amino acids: CASSASGTSPGTQYF. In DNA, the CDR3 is TGTGCCAGCAGCGCCTCCGGGACTAGCCCTGGTACGCAGTATTTT.

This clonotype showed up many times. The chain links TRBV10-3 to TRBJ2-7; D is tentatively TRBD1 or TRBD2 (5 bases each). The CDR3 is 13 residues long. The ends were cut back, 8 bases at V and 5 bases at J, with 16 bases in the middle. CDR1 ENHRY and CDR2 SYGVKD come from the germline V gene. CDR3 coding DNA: TGTGCCATCGGGAACTCGGGACGGAACGAGCAGTACTTC. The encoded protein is CAIGNSGRNEQYF.

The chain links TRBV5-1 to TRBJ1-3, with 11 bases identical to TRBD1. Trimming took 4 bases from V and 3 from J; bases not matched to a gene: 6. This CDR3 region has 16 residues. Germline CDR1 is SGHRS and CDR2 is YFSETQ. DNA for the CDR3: TGCGCCAGCAGCCCCGGGACAGGGGGTCGTGGAAACACCATATATTTT. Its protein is CASSPGTGGRGNTIYF.

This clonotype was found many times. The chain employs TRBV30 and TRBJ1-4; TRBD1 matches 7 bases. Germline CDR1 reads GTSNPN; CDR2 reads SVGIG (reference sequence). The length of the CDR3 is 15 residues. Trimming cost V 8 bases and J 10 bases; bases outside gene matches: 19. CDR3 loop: CATKAGQRDSGKLFF. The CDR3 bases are TGTGCCACGAAGGCGGGACAGCGGGACAGTGGAAAACTGTTTTTT.

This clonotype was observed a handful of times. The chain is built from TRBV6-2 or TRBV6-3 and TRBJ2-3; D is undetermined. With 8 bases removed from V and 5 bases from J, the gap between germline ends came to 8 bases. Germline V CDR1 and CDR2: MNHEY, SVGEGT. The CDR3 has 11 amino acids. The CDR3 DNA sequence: TGTGCCAGCGCAAGAGGAGATACGCAGTATTTT. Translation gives CASARGDTQYF.

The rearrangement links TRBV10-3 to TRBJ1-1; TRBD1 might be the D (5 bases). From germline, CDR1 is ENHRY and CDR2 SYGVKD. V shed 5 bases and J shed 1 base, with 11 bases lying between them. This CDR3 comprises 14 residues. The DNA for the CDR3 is TGTGCCATCAGTCCAGGGCAGGGGAACACTGAAGCTTTCTTT. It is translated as CAISPGQGNTEAFF.

CDR3 DNA: TGTGCCAGCAGCTCCCATCCTGGGGACCGGGTCCGCACAGATACGCAGTATTTT. It yields the protein CASSSHPGDRVRTDTQYF. This chain uses TRBV7-8 with TRBJ2-3; D may correspond to TRBD1 or TRBD2 (5 bases each). Germline V CDR1 and CDR2: SGHVS, FQNEAQ. Between the trimmed V and J ends, which lost 4 bases and 1 base, there was a span of 21 bases. CDR3 size: 18 residues.

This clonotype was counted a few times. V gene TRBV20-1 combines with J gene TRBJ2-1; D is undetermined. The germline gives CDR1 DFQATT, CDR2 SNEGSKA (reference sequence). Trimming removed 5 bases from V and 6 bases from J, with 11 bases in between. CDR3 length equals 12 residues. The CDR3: CSAGWTGNEQFF. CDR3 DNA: TGCAGTGCTGGGTGGACGGGCAATGAGCAGTTCTTC.

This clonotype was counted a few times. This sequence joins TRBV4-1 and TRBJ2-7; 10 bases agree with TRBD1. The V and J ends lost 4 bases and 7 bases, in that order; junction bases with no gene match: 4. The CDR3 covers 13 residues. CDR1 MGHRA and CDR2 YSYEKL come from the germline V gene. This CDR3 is CASSRGQGGEQYF. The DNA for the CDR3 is TGCGCCAGCAGCCGAGGACAGGGGGGTGAGCAGTACTTC.

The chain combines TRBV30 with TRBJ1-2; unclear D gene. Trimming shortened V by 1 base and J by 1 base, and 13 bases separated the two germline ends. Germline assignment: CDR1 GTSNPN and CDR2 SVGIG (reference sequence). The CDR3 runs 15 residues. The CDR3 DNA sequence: TGTGCCTGGAGTGGCGAAGCGACTCTTAACTATGGCTACACCTTC. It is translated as CAWSGEATLNYGYTF.

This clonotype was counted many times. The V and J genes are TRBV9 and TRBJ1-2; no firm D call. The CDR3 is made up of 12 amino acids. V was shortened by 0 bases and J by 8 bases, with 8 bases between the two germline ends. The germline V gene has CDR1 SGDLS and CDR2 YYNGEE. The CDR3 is CASSVEGSGYTF. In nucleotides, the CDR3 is TGTGCCAGCAGCGTAGAAGGCTCGGGCTACACCTTC.

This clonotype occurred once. CDR3 nucleotide sequence: TGTGCCAGCGGGGCAAAGACCCTGGCGACCGGGGAGCTGTTTTTT. The encoded protein is CASGAKTLATGELFF. The V call is TRBV6-1, the J call TRBJ2-2, with D possibly matching TRBD1 (5 bases). The germline V gene has CDR1 MNHNS and CDR2 SASEGT. This CDR3 is built from 15 residues. The V end lost 8 bases, the J end lost 5 bases, and 18 bases lay between the germline ends.

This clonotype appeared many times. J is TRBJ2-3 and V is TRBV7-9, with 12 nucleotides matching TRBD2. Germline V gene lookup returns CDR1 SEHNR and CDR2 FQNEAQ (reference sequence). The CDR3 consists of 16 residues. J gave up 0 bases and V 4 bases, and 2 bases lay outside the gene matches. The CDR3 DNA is TGTGCCAGCAGCTCGGGGACTAGCGGGAGCACAGATACGCAGTATTTT. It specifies CASSSGTSGSTDTQYF. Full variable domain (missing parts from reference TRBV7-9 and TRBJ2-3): DTGVSQNPRHKITKRGQNVTFRCDPISEHNRLYWYRQTLGQGPEFLTYFQNEAQLEKSRLLSDRFSAERPKGSFSTLEIQRTEQGDSAMYLCASSSGTSGSTDTQYFGPGTRLTVL.